A selection of T cell receptor beta chains follows, all from one sample in a study of T cells in Graves' hyperthyroidism and ophthalmopathy. A single record per CDR3 protein comes from TCRdb applying MiXCR to the multiplex PCR reads. The sample yields 500,000 to 600,000 distinct CDR3 sequences, roughly 45% seen once. Sequenced: peripheral blood or thyroid tissue (not recorded which). These receptors were collected from an adult woman with Graves' disease, either hyperthyroidism or ophthalmopathy (not recorded which). Each CDR3 is given with its conserved first and last residue. Fields, in order: CDR3 length, J gene, clone size, V gene, D gene, CDR3 protein, CDR3 DNA. The D gene is left open where the match is weak. Some rows have no size entry. The others give once, few or many, or a class for an expanded clone.

>14|TRBJ2-7|-|TRBV2|-
CASSEAVRGYEQYF
TGTGCCAGCAGTGAAGCGGTCAGGGGCTACGAGCAGTACTTC
>12|TRBJ2-5|-|TRBV4-3|-
CASRGVQETQYF
TGCGCCAGCAGAGGGGTCCAAGAGACCCAGTACTTC
>14|TRBJ2-1|-|TRBV7-8|TRBD2
CASSPPGLVPEQFF
TGTGCCAGCAGCCCGCCGGGACTAGTCCCTGAGCAGTTCTTC
>14|TRBJ1-5|few|TRBV7-2|TRBD1
CASSAGTGVTPQHF
TGTGCCAGCAGCGCCGGGACAGGGGTTACGCCCCAGCATTTT
>13|TRBJ2-7|-|TRBV11-2|TRBD2
CASSSPRTSGREF
TGTGCCAGCAGCTCCCCGAGGACTAGCGGGAGAGAGTTC
>16|TRBJ1-5|few|TRBV15|-
CATSKAGYSDNQPQHF
TGTGCCACCAGTAAAGCAGGGTATTCGGATAATCAGCCCCAGCATTTT
>15|TRBJ1-5|-|TRBV15|TRBD1
CATSPGTVSNQPQHF
TGTGCCACCAGTCCCGGGACAGTTAGCAATCAGCCCCAGCATTTT
>13|TRBJ1-1|-|TRBV25-1|TRBD1
CASFGTGALEAFF
TGTGCCAGCTTCGGGACAGGGGCCCTTGAAGCTTTCTTT
>14|TRBJ1-4|-|TRBV7-9|TRBD1
CASSTTGVGVKLFF
TGTGCCAGCAGCACGACAGGGGTTGGCGTAAAACTGTTTTTT
>13|TRBJ2-5|-|TRBV7-2|-
CASSLSAEETQYF
TGTGCCAGCAGCTTAAGTGCGGAAGAGACCCAGTACTTC
>14|TRBJ1-6|many|TRBV12-3/TRBV12-4|-
CASSAGTNNSPLHF
TGTGCCAGCAGTGCCGGGACAAATAATTCACCCCTCCACTTT
>14|TRBJ2-3|few|TRBV10-2|-
CATSRGASTDTQYF
TGCGCCACCTCACGGGGAGCGAGCACAGATACGCAGTATTTT
>12|TRBJ2-6|-|TRBV10-3|-
CAISEGDNVLTF
TGTGCCATCAGTGAAGGGGACAACGTCCTGACTTTC
>16|TRBJ2-7|-|TRBV25-1|-
CASSTHLGAGSYEQYF
TGTGCCAGCAGTACCCATCTTGGGGCGGGCTCCTACGAGCAGTACTTC
>13|TRBJ1-1|-|TRBV20-1|-
CSARRAVHVVAFF
TGCAGTGCTAGAAGGGCAGTCCATGTGGTAGCTTTCTTT
>14|TRBJ1-1|-|TRBV7-3|-
CASSFSGSDTEAFF
TGTGCCAGCAGCTTTAGCGGGAGTGACACAGAAGCTTTCTTT
>13|TRBJ1-5|many|TRBV6-5|-
CASSYRGLGPQHF
TGTGCCAGCAGTTACAGAGGACTGGGGCCCCAGCATTTT
>13|TRBJ1-1|many|TRBV10-3|-
CAIGQVANTEAFF
TGTGCCATCGGCCAGGTTGCGAACACTGAAGCTTTCTTT
>14|TRBJ2-6|-|TRBV10-3|-
CAISEQGRANVLTF
TGTGCCATCAGTGAGCAGGGGAGGGCCAACGTCCTGACTTTC
>13|TRBJ1-2|-|TRBV20-1|-
CSAEGRISYGYTF
TGCAGTGCAGAGGGACGGATAAGCTATGGCTACACCTTC
>14|TRBJ1-4|many|TRBV9|-
CASSVLGGDEKLFF
TGTGCCAGCAGCGTTCTCGGAGGGGACGAAAAACTGTTTTTT
>13|TRBJ1-1|-|TRBV12-3/TRBV12-4|TRBD1
CASNDRVWTEAFF
TGTGCCAGCAACGACAGGGTTTGGACTGAAGCTTTCTTT
>13|TRBJ1-5|-|TRBV19|TRBD1
CASSNRGKQPQHF
TGTGCCAGTAGCAACAGGGGCAAACAGCCCCAGCATTTT
>15|TRBJ1-6|-|TRBV28|-
CASRRGSYYNSPLHF
TGTGCCAGCAGGAGAGGGAGCTACTATAATTCACCCCTCCACTTT
>15|TRBJ1-6|-|TRBV7-9|-
CASSLAVGFNSPLHF
TGTGCCAGCAGCTTAGCGGTTGGGTTTAATTCACCCCTCCACTTT
>14|TRBJ2-7|few|TRBV5-8|TRBD1
CASQRQGGRYEQYF
TGCGCCAGCCAAAGACAGGGCGGGCGCTACGAGCAGTACTTC
>12|TRBJ1-4|-|TRBV6-6|-
CATGPIEGKLFF
TGTGCCACCGGACCTATAGAGGGGAAACTGTTTTTT
>13|TRBJ1-1|-|TRBV6-5|-
CASSYSWDTEAFF
TGTGCCAGCAGTTACTCCTGGGACACTGAAGCTTTCTTT
>14|TRBJ1-2|many|TRBV6-1|-
CASSEFGSVYGYTF
TGTGCCAGCAGTGAATTCGGCAGTGTCTATGGCTACACCTTC
>13|TRBJ1-6|-|TRBV6-1|-
CASRRGGNSPLHF
TGTGCCAGCAGGCGGGGCGGAAATTCACCCCTCCACTTT
>13|TRBJ1-1|-|TRBV10-3|TRBD1
CASTVTGTTEAFF
TGTGCCAGCACTGTGACAGGGACCACTGAAGCTTTCTTT
>13|TRBJ2-7|-|TRBV14|-
CASSHVLTYEQYF
TGTGCCAGCAGCCATGTTCTCACCTACGAGCAGTACTTC
>15|TRBJ2-1|-|TRBV2|TRBD2
CASRTSGSHYNEQFF
TGTGCCAGCAGGACTAGCGGGAGCCATTACAATGAGCAGTTCTTC
>15|TRBJ2-7|-|TRBV14|-
CASSQAPGETYEQYF
TGTGCCAGCAGCCAAGCCCCAGGGGAAACCTACGAGCAGTACTTC
>15|TRBJ2-1|-|TRBV5-1|-
CASSPSSATYNEQFF
TGCGCCAGCAGCCCCTCTAGCGCCACCTACAATGAGCAGTTCTTC
>14|TRBJ2-7|-|TRBV7-2|-
CASSLAYSLYEQYF
TGTGCCAGCAGCTTAGCGTACAGCCTCTACGAGCAGTACTTC